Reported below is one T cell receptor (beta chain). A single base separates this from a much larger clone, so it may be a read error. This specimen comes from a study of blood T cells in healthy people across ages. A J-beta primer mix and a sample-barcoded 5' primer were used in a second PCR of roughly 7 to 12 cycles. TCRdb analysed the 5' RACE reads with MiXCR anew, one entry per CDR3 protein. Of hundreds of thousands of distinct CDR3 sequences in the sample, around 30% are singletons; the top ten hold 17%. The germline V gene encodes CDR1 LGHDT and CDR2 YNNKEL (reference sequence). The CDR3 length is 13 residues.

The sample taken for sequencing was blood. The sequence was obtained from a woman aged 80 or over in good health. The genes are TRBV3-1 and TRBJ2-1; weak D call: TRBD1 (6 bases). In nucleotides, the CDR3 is TGTGCCTGCAGCCCGGACAGCGACAATGAGCAGTTCTTC. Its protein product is CACSPDSDNEQFF.